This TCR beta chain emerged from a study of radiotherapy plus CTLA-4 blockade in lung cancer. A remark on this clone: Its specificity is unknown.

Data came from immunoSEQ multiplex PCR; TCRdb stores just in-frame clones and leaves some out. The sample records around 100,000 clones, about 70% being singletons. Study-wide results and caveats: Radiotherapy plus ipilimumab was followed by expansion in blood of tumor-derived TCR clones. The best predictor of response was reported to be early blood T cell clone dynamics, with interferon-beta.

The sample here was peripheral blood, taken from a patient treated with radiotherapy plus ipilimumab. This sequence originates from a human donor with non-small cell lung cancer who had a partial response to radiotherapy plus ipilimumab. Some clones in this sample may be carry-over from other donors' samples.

The CDR3 spells CASSLRGTEQYF. The DNA of the CDR3 is TGTGCCAGCAGCTTACGCGGAACCGAGCAGTACTTC. The chain combines TRBV7-9 with TRBJ2-7; no reliable D call. Trimming cost V 2 bases and J 6 bases, with 8 bases left between them. Germline-derived CDR1 and CDR2 are SEHNR and FQNEAQ (reference sequence). The CDR3 spans 12 residues.